This TCR beta chain is from a study of cytomegalovirus exposure and HLA in healthy donors. Comments on this clone: Antigen: not known.

Donors were ostensibly healthy at sampling, although undocumented immune exposures were probable. The CDR3 has 14 amino acids. V lost 5 bases to trimming and J lost 2 bases, with 12 bases between them. From germline, CDR1 is SGHTA and CDR2 FQGTGA. Study observations and caveats: Using a false discovery rate of 0.05, a later analysis showed that 16,951 TCR beta sequences were associated with HLA alleles. Researchers reported from a later analysis that most CMV-associated TCR beta chains appeared HLA-restricted. The likely origin of a cluster of highly shared sequence variants was a sequencing artifact.

It was with 60 Vbeta and 13 Jbeta primers that the PCR ran. TCRdb's table, derived via immunoSEQ multiplex PCR, lists solely in-frame clones and lacks some. In the table there are approximately 120,000 clones, 73% of which are singletons. Sequenced material: PBMCs. The TCR sequence derives from a man aged 55-75 years in good health and CMV-seropositive. The chain uses TRBV7-3 and TRBJ1-1; D possibly corresponds to TRBD1 (5 bases). CDR3 region: CASSRQGVNTEAFF. The DNA of the CDR3 is TGTGCCAGCAGCCGGCAGGGTGTCAACACTGAAGCTTTCTTT.